These 27 T cell receptor beta chains were all obtained from the same sample, sequenced in a study of radiotherapy plus CTLA-4 blockade in lung cancer. Measured with immunoSEQ multiplex PCR; TCRdb has only the in-frame clones, and not every one. The repertoire holds over 80,000 clones, with around 86% as singletons. This specimen was peripheral blood, taken from a patient treated with radiotherapy plus ipilimumab. The receptor source for this set is a human donor with non-small cell lung cancer that progressed on radiotherapy plus ipilimumab.

CDR3 protein: CASSQGEDSIRNQPQHF. CDR3 coding DNA: TGCGCCAGCAGCCAAGGGGAAGACAGCATCCGCAATCAGCCCCAGCATTTT. This chain uses TRBV4-1 with TRBJ1-5; maybe TRBD1 (5 bases). Germline loops: CDR1 MGHRA, CDR2 YSYEKL. V shed 1 base and J shed 2 bases, with 15 bases lying between them. The CDR3 is 17 residues long.

This clone appeared a single time. The chain is built from TRBV30 and TRBJ1-3; D may be TRBD1 (5 bases). V gave up 5 bases and J gave up 0 bases, with 11 bases separating them. Germline CDR1 reads GTSNPN; CDR2 reads SVGIG (reference sequence). The CDR3 consists of 14 residues. The CDR3 bases are TGTGCCTGGCAAGCAGGGTACTCTGGAAACACCATATATTTT. This gives the protein CAWQAGYSGNTIYF.

This rearrangement joins TRBV4-3 to TRBJ2-7, with unresolved D. In germline, CDR1 is LGHNA, CDR2 YSLEER. Trimming removed 1 base from V and 4 bases from J, with 17 bases in between. The CDR3 covers 16 residues. This chain's CDR3 is CASSQGPGPKIYEQYF. Here the CDR3 DNA reads TGCGCCAGCAGCCAAGGGCCGGGTCCGAAGATATACGAGCAGTACTTC.

The CDR3 sequence is CASSLGAGLGYNEQFF. DNA for the CDR3: TGCGCCAGCAGCTTGGGAGCGGGACTAGGGTACAATGAGCAGTTCTTC. The V call is TRBV5-1, the J call TRBJ2-1, with TRBD2 identical over 8 bases. The length of the CDR3 is 16 residues. V shed 0 bases and J 4 bases; nucleotides not matched to a gene: 6. Germline CDR1 SGHRS, CDR2 YFSETQ.

The rearrangement joins TRBV4-2 to TRBJ2-7; the match to TRBD1 covers 8 bases. V lost 3 bases, J lost 2 bases, and 6 bases stayed unmatched. Germline CDR1 reads LGHNA; CDR2 reads YNFKEQ. CDR3 size: 15 residues. The CDR3 loop reads CASSQATGEAYEQYF. In nucleotides, the CDR3 is TGTGCCAGCAGCCAGGCGACAGGGGAAGCCTACGAGCAGTACTTC.

This chain uses TRBV29-1 with TRBJ2-7, with D uncertain. V was shortened by 0 bases and J by 0 bases, with 12 bases between the two germline ends. In germline, CDR1 is SQVTM, CDR2 ANQGSEA. The CDR3 has 15 amino acids. The CDR3 here is CSVEDWRDGSYEQYF. The DNA of the CDR3 is TGCAGCGTTGAAGATTGGCGCGACGGCTCCTACGAGCAGTACTTC.

The V call is TRBV30, the J call TRBJ2-5; TRBD1 agrees at 11 bases. The CDR3 is made up of 15 amino acids. From germline, CDR1 is GTSNPN and CDR2 SVGIG (reference sequence). J gave up 4 bases and V 2 bases, and 6 bases lay outside the gene matches. The chain's CDR3 is CAWSKDRGRGETQYF. CDR3 DNA: TGTGCCTGGAGTAAGGACAGGGGGCGAGGAGAGACCCAGTACTTC.

The V gene is TRBV11-2, the J gene TRBJ2-7, with D possibly being TRBD1 (5 bases). The germline V gene has CDR1 SGHAT and CDR2 FQNNGV. This CDR3 is 15 amino acids long. V shed 5 bases and J shed 7 bases, with 21 bases lying between them. The CDR3 loop reads CASSPNPGPGWEQYF. Written as DNA, the CDR3 is TGTGCCAGCAGCCCCAACCCGGGCCCAGGGTGGGAGCAGTACTTC.

V usage is TRBV6-5 and J usage is TRBJ2-7; 8 nucleotides match TRBD2. CDR3 length equals 14 residues. Germline V CDR1 and CDR2: MNHEY, SVGAGI. V dropped 7 bases and J dropped 2; count of bases not matched to a gene: 7. The CDR3 is CASTTGGATYEQYF. DNA of the CDR3: TGTGCCAGCACCACCGGGGGGGCCACCTACGAGCAGTACTTC.

The chain employs TRBV7-8 and TRBJ2-5; possible D gene TRBD2, 5 bases. The last part of the DNA fits TRBJ2-7 better; the J call may be wrong. This CDR3 has 15 amino acids. Germline CDR1 is SGHVS and CDR2 is FQNEAQ. CDR3 sequence reads: CASSSGETSWYEQYF. CDR3 coding DNA: TGTGCCAGCAGCTCAGGTGAAACTAGTTGGTACGAGCAGTACTTC.

This clone was detected only a few times. The gene calls are TRBV18 and TRBJ1-3; D perhaps matches TRBD1 (5 bases). Trimming stripped 1 base from V and 0 bases from J, with 7 bases between. The CDR3 extends over 15 amino acids. The germline CDR1 and CDR2 sequences are KGHSH and LQKENI. CDR3 amino acids: CASSPQGNSGNTIYF. CDR3 in DNA: TGTGCCAGCTCACCACAGGGGAACTCTGGAAACACCATATATTTT.

V usage is TRBV11-2 and J usage is TRBJ2-1, with TRBD2 as a possible D gene (5 bases). Trimming pared 0 bases from V and 5 bases from J, leaving 11 bases between. CDR3 size: 15 residues. Germline lookup yields CDR1 SGHAT and CDR2 FQNNGV. CDR3 bases: TGTGCCAGCAGCTTAGATGGGCGGGCCCACAATGAGCAGTTCTTC. Protein product: CASSLDGRAHNEQFF.

The sample holds one count of this clone. The CDR3 sequence: CASLLAGQYEQYF. CDR3 in DNA: TGTGCCAGCCTACTAGCGGGCCAGTACGAGCAGTACTTC. This chain connects TRBV7-2 to TRBJ2-7; TRBD2 aligns across 9 bases. Per the germline V gene, CDR1 is SGHTA and CDR2 is FQGNSA. The trim removed 8 bases at V and 4 bases at J, leaving 6 bases unmatched. This CDR3 has 13 amino acids.

A single count supports this clone. This chain links TRBV18 with TRBJ2-7; tentative D call: TRBD1 (6 bases). Trimming removed 5 bases at V and 1 base at J, with 9 bases between. Germline CDR1 KGHSH, CDR2 LQKENI. This CDR3 region has 13 residues. The CDR3: CASSLTGSYEQYF. The CDR3 bases are TGTGCCAGCTCATTGACAGGATCCTACGAGCAGTACTTC.

J is TRBJ1-2 and V is TRBV4-2; D may be TRBD1 (5 bases). V was shortened by 0 bases and J by 8 bases, with 16 bases between the two germline ends. The CDR3 runs to 15 residues. Germline V gene data show CDR1 as LGHNA and CDR2 as YNFKEQ. CDR3: CASSQDGEGVRGYTF. The CDR3 DNA is TGTGCCAGCAGCCAAGATGGGGAAGGGGTACGGGGCTACACCTTC.

To note about this clone: A junction end diverges from the germline sequence, so it may reflect a read error. This chain links TRBV7-7 with TRBJ2-2; possibly TRBD2 for D (5 bases). The CDR3 contains 14 residues. Per germline, CDR1 SSHAT and CDR2 FNYEAQ (reference sequence). In DNA form, the CDR3 reads TGTGCTAGCAGCTTGGACTCGAACACCGGGGAGCTGTTTTTT. It specifies CASSLDSNTGELFF.

The chain is built from TRBV29-1 and TRBJ2-7; D is ambiguous. Trimming cost V 4 bases and J 2 bases, with 12 bases left between them. This CDR3 comprises 13 residues. Per the germline V gene, CDR1 is SQVTM and CDR2 is ANQGSEA. The CDR3 spells CSVAPLDTYEQYF. CDR3 DNA sequence: TGCAGCGTTGCCCCCCTTGACACCTACGAGCAGTACTTC.

The chain is built from TRBV11-2 and TRBJ1-1; no clear D gene. Trimming stripped 5 bases from V and 1 base from J, with 8 bases between. This CDR3 comprises 13 residues. Germline CDR1 reads SGHAT; CDR2 reads FQNNGV. The CDR3 sequence is CASSAQRNTEAFF. CDR3 nucleotides: TGTGCCAGCAGCGCACAGAGGAACACTGAAGCTTTCTTT.

This rearrangement joins TRBV6-6 to TRBJ2-7, with unresolved D. Germline CDR1 reads MNHNY; CDR2 reads SVGAGI (reference sequence). The V and J ends lost 2 bases and 3 bases respectively, with 8 bases between them. The length of the CDR3 is 13 residues. This chain's CDR3 is CASSYVGNYEQYF. The CDR3 DNA is TGTGCCAGCAGTTACGTTGGCAACTACGAGCAGTACTTC.

This chain joins TRBV28 and TRBJ2-7; 10 bases line up with TRBD1. Germline loops: CDR1 MDHEN, CDR2 SYDVKM. J lost 7 bases, V lost 9 bases, and 12 bases had no gene match. This CDR3 region has 14 residues. The CDR3 nucleotides read TGTGCCAGACCCGGGGACAGGGGAGTTTGGGAGCAGTACTTC. Translation: CARPGDRGVWEQYF.

V and J are TRBV6-5 and TRBJ2-1; unclear D gene. The CDR3 is 13 amino acids. V shed 5 bases and J shed 7 bases, with 12 bases lying between them. Germline CDR1 and CDR2: MNHEY and SVGAGI. The CDR3 nucleotides read TGTGCCAGCAGTATGGACCCACTGAATGAGCAGTTCTTC. Its translation is CASSMDPLNEQFF.

The chain uses TRBV25-1 and TRBJ1-2; D ambiguous. CDR3 size: 13 residues. Germline values: CDR1 MGHDK, CDR2 SYGVNS. Trimming cost V 3 bases and J 9 bases, with 14 bases left between them. The CDR3 here is CASSDSASPRYTF. Written as DNA, the CDR3 is TGTGCCAGCAGTGACTCGGCTTCCCCCCGCTACACCTTC.

This sequence joins TRBV27 and TRBJ2-1; TRBD2 aligns across 12 bases. CDR3 length equals 16 residues. In germline, CDR1 is MNHEY, CDR2 SMNVEV (reference sequence). V lost 0 bases, J lost 5 bases, and 2 bases stayed unmatched. CDR3 DNA sequence: TGTGCCAGCAGTTTATCTACTAGCGGGGGGAACAATGAGCAGTTCTTC. Residues: CASSLSTSGGNNEQFF.

CDR3 sequence reads: CASSVGSGIRTGELFF. In DNA, the CDR3 is TGTGCCAGCAGCGTAGGTTCAGGGATAAGGACCGGGGAGCTGTTTTTT. The chain is built from TRBV9 and TRBJ2-2; tentatively, D is TRBD1 (5 bases). V lost 0 bases to trimming and J lost 5 bases, with 14 bases between them. CDR1 is SGDLS, CDR2 YYNGEE, per germline. The CDR3 has 16 residues.

V usage is TRBV6-6 and J usage is TRBJ2-7, with D perhaps matching TRBD2 (6 bases). Trimming removed 6 bases from V and 0 bases from J, with 9 bases in between. In germline, CDR1 is MNHNY, CDR2 SVGAGI (reference sequence). This CDR3 spans 13 amino acids. CDR3 residues: CASRRGGSYEQYF. The CDR3 DNA follows: TGTGCCAGCAGGCGGGGCGGCTCCTACGAGCAGTACTTC.

The chain carries TRBV2 and TRBJ2-2; D is unresolved. V was pared by 4 bases and J by 4 bases, with 7 bases between. The CDR3 contains 13 residues. In germline, CDR1 is SNHLY, CDR2 FYNNEI. The CDR3 is CASSVGPTGELFF. Written as DNA, the CDR3 is TGTGCCAGCAGTGTTGGACCCACCGGGGAGCTGTTTTTT.

CDR3 nucleotides: TGTGCCAGCAGTGATTATCGGGACAGGGACGCTTTCTTT. Translation gives CASSDYRDRDAFF. V usage is TRBV25-1 and J usage is TRBJ1-1; TRBD1 matches at 9 bases. The germline V gene has CDR1 MGHDK and CDR2 SYGVNS. The CDR3 totals 13 residues. Germline trimming cut 3 bases from V and 11 bases from J; bases unmatched to any gene: 7.